Listed below are T cell receptor beta chains from one sample, sequenced in a study of control samples from healthy donors and cancer patients. Libraries were prepared by immunoSEQ multiplex PCR; TCRdb keeps only in-frame clonotypes and omits some of them. The sample consists of around 70,000 clones, roughly 90% of them appearing once. The sample consisted of PBMCs. The receptors originated from a woman between 50 and 59 years old with colorectal cancer. The CDR3 runs from the conserved cysteine through the conserved F or W.

cdr3_aa j_call v_call
CASSRDTGTGNTIYF TRBJ1-3 TRBV4-1
CASSITGGNLAFF TRBJ1-1 TRBV12-3/TRBV12-4
CASSPWTSGGAIDTQYF TRBJ2-3 TRBV3-1/TRBV3-2
CASSLEGSTTGELFF TRBJ2-2 TRBV5-1
CASSELETQYF TRBJ2-5 TRBV2
CASSLGRDRASSPLHF TRBJ1-6 TRBV7-2
CASSLGREFGYGYTF TRBJ1-2 TRBV7-8
CATLASTGELFF TRBJ2-2 TRBV2
CASSLSVATEAFF TRBJ1-1 TRBV27
CASSQSSGGSGETQYF TRBJ2-5 TRBV23-1
CASSLSGQNEQFF TRBJ2-1 TRBV3-1/TRBV3-2
CASSLTGEETQYF TRBJ2-5 TRBV5-1
CASTDRGLHNEQFF TRBJ2-1 TRBV10-2
CASSQDPALESTGELFF TRBJ2-2 TRBV3-1/TRBV3-2
CAISTGTGLSGNTIYF TRBJ1-3 TRBV10-3
CASSSPGQKFSGANVLTF TRBJ2-6 TRBV19
CASSPRQAPEPQHF TRBJ1-5 TRBV18
CASSPGGGTEAFF TRBJ1-1 TRBV6-5
CASSNSPGGLVYTF TRBJ1-2 TRBV9
CASSWTQGGANYGYTF TRBJ1-2 TRBV13
CATSGGRDNNYGYTF TRBJ1-2 TRBV24-1
CASSDGDTGTQYF TRBJ2-3 TRBV6-1
CASSFTNQPQHF TRBJ1-5 TRBV27
CAWKRDSGANVLTF TRBJ2-6 TRBV30